The next 15 T cell receptor beta chains were all read from a single sample in a study of blood T cell repertoires in COVID-19. The assay was immunoSEQ multiplex PCR, and TCRdb's table has in-frame clones only and misses some. The sample shows approximately 90,000 clones, over 60% of them seen only once. Sequencing was done on a sample of peripheral blood. The receptors stem from a human donor in a cohort sampled during active COVID-19.

The J gene is TRBJ2-7, the V gene TRBV7-3, with D possibly TRBD1 on 6 matching bases. In germline, CDR1 is SGHTA, CDR2 FQGTGA. This CDR3 comprises 13 residues. V lost 5 bases, J lost 6 bases, and 14 bases lay in between. DNA for the CDR3: TGTGCCAGCAGCCTCGGACAGATCGGCGAGCAGTACTTC. Translating gives CASSLGQIGEQYF.

The V and J genes are TRBV4-1 and TRBJ1-5; 9 bases map to TRBD1. The V and J ends lost 5 bases and 7 bases, in that order; junction bases with no gene match: 3. The CDR3 is made up of 13 amino acids. Germline V gene sequence: CDR1 MGHRA, CDR2 YSYEKL. DNA of the CDR3: TGCGCCAGCAGCGGACAGGGGTGGCAGCCCCAGCATTTT. The encoded protein is CASSGQGWQPQHF.

CDR3 in amino acids: CASSSIGGAYNEQFF. The CDR3, as DNA: TGTGCCAGCAGCTCAATTGGCGGGGCCTACAATGAGCAGTTCTTC. The chain joins TRBV7-6 to TRBJ2-1, with D possibly TRBD2 on 6 matching bases. Trimming shortened V by 4 bases and J by 2 bases, and 12 bases separated the two germline ends. The CDR3 runs to 15 residues. The germline gives CDR1 SGHVS, CDR2 FNYEAQ.

The chain joins TRBV7-2 to TRBJ1-2; D gene uncertain. CDR1 and CDR2 (germline): SGHTA, FQGNSA. The ends were cut back, 5 bases at V and 7 bases at J, with 17 bases in the middle. CDR3 length equals 14 residues. The CDR3 spells CASSPAEGASGYTF. CDR3 DNA sequence: TGTGCCAGCAGCCCCGCTGAGGGCGCAAGTGGCTACACCTTC.

The sample holds one count of this clone. The J gene is TRBJ2-7, the V gene TRBV29-1; 11 bases are shared with TRBD1. The V gene's germline CDR1 is SQVTM and CDR2 ANQGSEA. CDR3 length: 15 amino acids. Germline trimming cut 6 bases from V and 0 bases from J; bases unmatched to any gene: 7. The CDR3 here is CSVKVGTGGSYEQYF. DNA of the CDR3: TGCAGCGTCAAGGTGGGGACAGGGGGCTCCTACGAGCAGTACTTC.

This chain links TRBV27 with TRBJ1-6, with 9 bases lining up with TRBD1. This CDR3 has 15 amino acids. V dropped 4 bases and J dropped 8; count of bases not matched to a gene: 6. Germline V gives CDR1 MNHEY, CDR2 SMNVEV (reference sequence). The CDR3 nucleotides read TGTGCCAGCAGTTACAGGGGGCGAGTGGATTCACCCCTCCACTTT. Translation gives CASSYRGRVDSPLHF.

The rearrangement links TRBV5-4 to TRBJ2-3, with 16 bases that match TRBD2. This CDR3 comprises 18 residues. V shed 4 bases, J shed 3 bases, and the junction held 8 bases outside the gene matches. Germline assignment: CDR1 SGHNT and CDR2 YYREEE (reference sequence). CDR3 sequence (DNA): TGTGCCAGCAGCCAGGGACTAGCGGGAGGGGAGGGGACAGATACGCAGTATTTT. Its protein product is CASSQGLAGGEGTDTQYF.

V gene TRBV14 combines with J gene TRBJ2-5, with a weak D call TRBD1 (5 bases). In germline, CDR1 is SGHDN, CDR2 FVKESK. The CDR3 contains 15 residues. V dropped 3 bases and J dropped 5 bases, with 16 bases sitting between them. The CDR3 protein is CASSHWARGRETQYF. Written as DNA, the CDR3 is TGTGCCAGCAGCCATTGGGCAAGGGGCCGGGAGACCCAGTACTTC.

J is TRBJ2-1 and V is TRBV20-1; the D gene is possibly TRBD2 (6 bases). In germline, CDR1 is DFQATT, CDR2 SNEGSKA (reference sequence). The CDR3 covers 14 residues. V lost 3 bases to trimming and J lost 4 bases, with 13 bases between them. DNA of the CDR3: TGCAGTGCTAGTAAAGGGACTCCTTACAATGAGCAGTTCTTC. It encodes CSASKGTPYNEQFF.

The V gene is TRBV24-1, the J gene TRBJ1-3, with 7 bases aligning to TRBD1. The CDR3 spans 15 residues. Germline V gene sequence: CDR1 KGHDR, CDR2 SFDVKD. V was clipped by 3 bases and J by 0 bases; unmatched bases: 1. The chain's CDR3 is CATSDDRASGNTIYF. The CDR3 nucleotides read TGTGCCACCAGTGATGACAGGGCCTCTGGAAACACCATATATTTT.

V gene TRBV19 combines with J gene TRBJ1-5; D may be TRBD1 (6 bases). V lost 5 bases to trimming and J lost 6 bases, with 17 bases between them. The CDR3 totals 15 residues. Germline CDR1 LNHDA, CDR2 SQIVND (reference sequence). The CDR3 bases are TGTGCCAGTAGTGAAGGAGGGGGGGCCGGTCAGCCCCAGCATTTT. Translation gives CASSEGGGAGQPQHF.

The rearrangement joins TRBV7-3 to TRBJ2-7; TRBD1 aligns across 8 bases. The CDR3 contains 13 residues. Per germline, CDR1 SGHTA and CDR2 FQGTGA. The V segment lost 5 bases and the J segment 2 bases; nucleotides outside the gene matches: 2. This CDR3 reads CASSLQGAYEQYF. CDR3 nucleotide sequence: TGTGCCAGCAGCCTACAGGGGGCCTACGAGCAGTACTTC.

V and J are TRBV5-1 and TRBJ2-3, with 7 bases lining up with TRBD2. CDR3 length: 14 amino acids. Germline trimming cut 5 bases from V and 3 bases from J; bases unmatched to any gene: 6. The germline V gene encodes CDR1 SGHRS and CDR2 YFSETQ. The DNA for the CDR3 is TGCGCCAGCAGTCAAGGGCGGGGGACAGATACGCAGTATTTT. Protein product: CASSQGRGTDTQYF.

The V call is TRBV11-2, the J call TRBJ1-5, with TRBD1 as a possible D gene (5 bases). The CDR3 is made up of 13 amino acids. Germline values: CDR1 SGHAT, CDR2 FQNNGV. Trimming removed 5 bases at V and 7 bases at J, with 12 bases between. The CDR3 region is CASSLSQGQPQHF. The CDR3 DNA follows: TGTGCCAGCAGCCTAAGCCAGGGACAGCCCCAGCATTTT.

The rearrangement joins TRBV28 to TRBJ1-2; TRBD1 matches 7 bases. Germline CDR1 is MDHEN and CDR2 is SYDVKM. The CDR3 extends over 14 amino acids. After removal of 6 bases from V and 4 bases from J, the junction contained 8 bases not matched to a gene. In nucleotides, the CDR3 is TGTGCCAGCAGCGAAGACAGGGCGGGCTATGGCTACACCTTC. Translated: CASSEDRAGYGYTF.